This T cell receptor (beta chain) was found in a study of cytomegalovirus exposure and HLA in healthy donors. About the study: When 300 to 400 donors were genotyped, roughly 82% of them were found to fall in the Caucasian-associated ancestry cluster. General observations from the study: Most TCR sequences showed up rarely, but some public TCRs showed up in many donors. A later analysis showed that HLA-associated TCR beta chains had undergone more clonal expansion than equally common others.

For this clone: Its antigen remains unknown.

Primers included in the PCR were 60 Vbeta and 13 Jbeta primers. Only in-frame clones appear in the TCRdb table, and some are missing; sequencing was by immunoSEQ multiplex PCR. The table lists around 180,000 clones, about 80% of them singletons, with under 0.9% in the top ten. Deletions cut 0 bases from V and 5 bases from J, with 17 bases between. The germline V gene encodes CDR1 SQVTM and CDR2 ANQGSEA. This CDR3 is built from 16 residues. J is TRBJ2-1 and V is TRBV29-1; D perhaps matches TRBD1 (5 bases). What was sequenced was PBMCs. The TCR was taken from a woman between 40 and 50 years old in good health and CMV-seronegative. This CDR3 reads CSVEERKGFRNNEQFF. Written as DNA, the CDR3 is TGCAGCGTTGAAGAAAGGAAGGGGTTTAGGAACAATGAGCAGTTCTTC.